The 18 T cell receptor beta chains given below trace back to one sample, sequenced in a study of identical twins (dated by TCRdb to the mid-2010s). Library method: 5' RACE. The run used an Illumina HiSeq 2000. TCRdb reworked the public reads: Q25 trimming with fastp, MiXCR clone assembly, productive beta chains retained. Rows are unified per CDR3 protein, each entry keeping the most common DNA and genes. This sample is represented by about 530,000 distinct CDR3 sequences; more than 20% of them were singletons. The top ten hold around 0.47% of the sample. Another study also made use of these data, one on yellow fever vaccine responses in identical twins.

The sequenced sample was CD4+ T cells sorted from blood. Receptors originate from a woman in her late teens or twenties in good health.

The V gene is TRBV5-1, the J gene TRBJ2-1, with TRBD1 matching 11 bases. The CDR3 loop spans 16 amino acids. CDR1 is SGHRS and CDR2 is YFSETQ in the germline V gene. The V gene end was trimmed by 4 bases and the J gene end by 3 bases; junction bases not matched to a gene: 6. CDR3 region: CASSVTGTGGYNEQFF. The CDR3 DNA follows: TGCGCCAGCAGCGTGACCGGGACAGGGGGCTACAATGAGCAGTTCTTC.

This clonotype was detected only a few times. The chain couples TRBV4-2 to TRBJ2-7, with D hard to call. The CDR3 consists of 15 residues. Germline V lookup: CDR1 LGHNA, CDR2 YNFKEQ. Deletions cut 3 bases from V and 3 bases from J, with 15 bases between. This CDR3 reads CASSQGYESDYEQYF. The CDR3 DNA reads TGTGCCAGCAGCCAGGGCTACGAAAGTGACTACGAGCAGTACTTC.

The table lists this clonotype with a few counts. The V and J genes are TRBV24-1 and TRBJ2-1; the D gene is possibly TRBD2 (6 bases). In germline, CDR1 is KGHDR, CDR2 SFDVKD. The V and J ends lost 3 bases and 9 bases respectively, with 11 bases between them. CDR3 size: 13 residues. This CDR3 reads CATSDDGLSEQFF. The CDR3, as DNA: TGTGCCACCAGTGATGATGGACTAAGTGAGCAGTTCTTC.

This sequence joins TRBV25-1 and TRBJ1-5; D unresolved. The V and J ends lost 4 bases and 5 bases respectively, with 9 bases between them. The germline V gene has CDR1 MGHDK and CDR2 SYGVNS. CDR3 length: 13 residues. CDR3 in DNA: TGTGCCAGCAGTGTAGGGAATTATCAGCCCCAGCATTTT. Translation: CASSVGNYQPQHF.

The V gene is TRBV7-8, the J gene TRBJ2-2, with D maybe TRBD1 (6 bases). Germline V lookup: CDR1 SGHVS, CDR2 FQNEAQ. Trimming pared 5 bases from V and 8 bases from J, leaving 12 bases between. This CDR3 has 13 amino acids. This chain's CDR3 is CASSQGHPGELFF. For the CDR3, the DNA is TGTGCCAGCAGCCAGGGACATCCGGGGGAGCTGTTTTTT. The complete variable domain, with remaining parts taken from reference TRBV7-8 and TRBJ2-2, reads GAGVSQSPRYKVAKRGQDVALRCDPISGHVSLFWYQQALGQGPEFLTYFQNEAQLDKSGLPSDRFFAERPEGSVSTLKIQRTQQEDSAVYLCASSQGHPGELFFGEGSRLTVL.

The J gene is TRBJ2-1, the V gene TRBV12-3 or TRBV12-4, with TRBD1 matching over 9 bases. CDR3 length: 15 residues. J was trimmed by 4 bases and V by 3 bases; bases with no gene match: 4. The CDR3 nucleotides read TGTGCCAGCAGTTTTGACAGGGGGATGTACAATGAGCAGTTCTTC. Amino acids: CASSFDRGMYNEQFF.

This clonotype was recorded at least ten times. The chain joins TRBV7-9 to TRBJ2-3; a weak D match, TRBD2 (7 bases). V was clipped by 5 bases and J by 3 bases, with 18 bases between them. Germline CDR1 is SEHNR and CDR2 is FQNEAQ (reference sequence). The CDR3 is 16 amino acids. The CDR3: CASSPRGGGRTDTQYF. The CDR3 DNA reads TGTGCCAGCAGCCCCAGGGGCGGGGGCCGAACAGATACGCAGTATTTT. Variable domain in full (rest from reference TRBV7-9 and TRBJ2-3): DTGVSQNPRHKITKRGQNVTFRCDPISEHNRLYWYRQTLGQGPEFLTYFQNEAQLEKSRLLSDRFSAERPKGSFSTLEIQRTEQGDSAMYLCASSPRGGGRTDTQYFGPGTRLTVL.

The CDR3 loop is CASRFYTRDRPYGEAFF. The CDR3, as DNA: TGTGCAAGTCGCTTCTACACAAGGGACAGGCCTTATGGTGAAGCTTTCTTT. V is TRBV12-2 and J is TRBJ1-1; the D call of TRBD1 is as the table states it, not checked on the DNA. TRBV12-2 is a known pseudogene. The CDR3 runs to 17 residues.

The chain employs TRBV4-1 and TRBJ1-4; D uncertain. This CDR3 is built from 14 residues. V lost 2 bases and J lost 7, with 11 bases in between. Germline V gives CDR1 MGHRA, CDR2 YSYEKL. CDR3 loop: CASSQLQKGEKLFF. CDR3 sequence (DNA): TGCGCCAGCAGCCAATTACAGAAAGGTGAAAAACTGTTTTTT.

The chain combines TRBV12-3 or TRBV12-4 with TRBJ2-2; no reliable D call. The V and J ends lost 7 bases and 5 bases respectively, with 11 bases between them. This CDR3 spans 13 amino acids. DNA for the CDR3: TGTGCCAGCAAAATTCTCCCGACCGGGGAGCTGTTTTTT. Translating gives CASKILPTGELFF.

The sample holds a few counts of this clonotype. CDR3 region: CSPRGRGGTYNEQFF. The CDR3 region has the DNA TGCAGTCCCCGTGGGAGGGGGGGAACCTACAATGAGCAGTTCTTC. The rearrangement uses TRBV20-1 and TRBJ2-1; tentatively, D is TRBD2 (7 bases). This CDR3 contains 15 residues. V was trimmed by 8 bases and J by 2 bases, leaving 19 bases between them. Germline V gene data show CDR1 as DFQATT and CDR2 as SNEGSKA (reference sequence).

This clonotype was counted only a few times. The genes are TRBV7-6 and TRBJ1-5; the match to TRBD1 covers 8 bases. V lost 5 bases, J lost 0 bases, and 6 bases stayed unmatched. In germline, CDR1 is SGHVS, CDR2 FNYEAQ. The CDR3 is 16 residues long. CDR3 region: CASSPGQGRSNQPQHF. CDR3 coding DNA: TGTGCCAGCAGCCCCGGACAGGGACGTAGCAATCAGCCCCAGCATTTT.

The rearrangement links TRBV28 to TRBJ2-7; the D gene is possibly TRBD1 (6 bases). This CDR3 is built from 14 residues. V lost 7 bases and J lost 2, with 15 bases in between. Germline lookup yields CDR1 MDHEN and CDR2 SYDVKM. The CDR3 is CASTHHRDPYEQYF. CDR3 nucleotide sequence: TGTGCCAGCACCCACCACAGGGACCCCTACGAGCAGTACTTC.

A few counts support this clonotype. This chain links TRBV7-2 with TRBJ2-3; possibly TRBD2 for D (6 bases). The germline gives CDR1 SGHTA, CDR2 FQGNSA. The V gene lost 3 bases and the J gene lost 3 bases, with 13 bases spanning the gap. CDR3 size: 15 residues. In nucleotides, the CDR3 is TGTGCCAGCAGCTTCCAGGAGGGGATGACAGATACGCAGTATTTT. It encodes CASSFQEGMTDTQYF. Filled out from reference TRBV7-2 and TRBJ2-3, the complete variable domain reads GAGVSQSPSNKVTEKGKDVELRCDPISGHTALYWYRQSLGQGLEFLIYFQGNSAPDKSGLPSDRFSAERTGGSVSTLTIQRTQQEDSAVYLCASSFQEGMTDTQYFGPGTRLTVL.

In its sample, this clonotype was seen a few times. The chain is built from TRBV5-1 and TRBJ1-1; D not certain. V was clipped by 2 bases and J by 0 bases, with 11 bases between them. CDR3 length: 15 amino acids. Germline V gives CDR1 SGHRS, CDR2 YFSETQ. CDR3 in DNA: TGCGCCAGCAGCTTTTCCCCGGGGATGAACACTGAAGCTTTCTTT. It specifies CASSFSPGMNTEAFF.

This clonotype was seen a single time. The rearrangement joins TRBV29-1 to TRBJ2-2; D unclear. The V end lost 5 bases, the J end lost 6 bases, and 7 bases lay between the germline ends. Germline V gives CDR1 SQVTM, CDR2 ANQGSEA. The CDR3 consists of 11 residues. Here the CDR3 reads CSVLGAGELFF. DNA for the CDR3: TGCAGCGTTTTGGGCGCCGGGGAGCTGTTTTTT.

This clonotype was seen many times. The CDR3 region is CSATGRGRSGQETQYF. As DNA, the CDR3 is TGCAGTGCGACAGGCAGAGGGCGTAGCGGGCAAGAGACCCAGTACTTC. V and J are TRBV20-1 and TRBJ2-5; tentative D call: TRBD2 (7 bases). Looked up from germline, CDR1 is DFQATT and CDR2 is SNEGSKA (reference sequence). The V end was cut by 6 bases, the J end by 2 bases, with 22 bases between. The CDR3 covers 16 residues.

The rearrangement joins TRBV20-1 to TRBJ2-3; 11 bases are shared with TRBD2. Germline trimming cut 0 bases from V and 4 bases from J; bases unmatched to any gene: 6. The CDR3 runs to 16 residues. Germline V gene lookup returns CDR1 DFQATT and CDR2 SNEGSKA (reference sequence). The CDR3 reads CSARDPASGRSDTQYF. As DNA, the CDR3 is TGCAGTGCTAGAGATCCCGCTAGCGGGAGGTCAGATACGCAGTATTTT.